This T cell receptor (beta chain) was captured by sequencing in a study of blood T cell repertoires in COVID-19. Germline trimming cut 0 bases from V and 1 base from J; bases unmatched to any gene: 1. CDR1 is SGHTS and CDR2 is YDEGEE in the germline V gene. The CDR3 contains 15 residues. As handled by the study authors: Reference gene primers were amplified, and this amplification served to estimate nucleated cell counts. Sequencing used immunoSEQ multiplex PCR; TCRdb keeps in-frame clones, though not all of them. V and J calls plus clone size are reproduced from that table; the DNA served to infer D and trimming. Of roughly 140,000 clones detected, 70% to 90% appear once; the ten largest clones hold less than 3.5%.

This TCR came from a man between 65 and 79 years old with acute or convalescent COVID-19. The sequenced sample consisted of peripheral blood. The rearrangement joins TRBV5-8 to TRBJ2-1; TRBD1 agrees at 7 bases. The CDR3 DNA sequence: TGTGCCAGCAGCTTGGGGGACAGATCCTACAATGAGCAGTTCTTC. Translated: CASSLGDRSYNEQFF.